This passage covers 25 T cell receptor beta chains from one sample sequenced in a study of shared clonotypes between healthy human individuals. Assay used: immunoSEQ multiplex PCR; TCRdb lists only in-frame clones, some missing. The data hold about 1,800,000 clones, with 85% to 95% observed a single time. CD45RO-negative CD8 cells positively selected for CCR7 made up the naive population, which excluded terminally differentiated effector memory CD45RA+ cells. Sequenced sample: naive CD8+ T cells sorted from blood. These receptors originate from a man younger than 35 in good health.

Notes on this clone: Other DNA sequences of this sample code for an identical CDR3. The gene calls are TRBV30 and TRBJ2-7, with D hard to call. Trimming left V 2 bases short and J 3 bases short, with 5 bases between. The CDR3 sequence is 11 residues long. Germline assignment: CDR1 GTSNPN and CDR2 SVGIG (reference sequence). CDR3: CAWSNSYEQYF. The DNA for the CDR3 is TGTGCCTGGAGTAACAGCTACGAGCAGTACTTC.

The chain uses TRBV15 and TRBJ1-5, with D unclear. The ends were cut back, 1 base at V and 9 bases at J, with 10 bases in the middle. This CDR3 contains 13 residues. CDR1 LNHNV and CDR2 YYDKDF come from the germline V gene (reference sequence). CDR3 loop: CATSRVGEPPQHF. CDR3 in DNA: TGTGCCACCAGCAGAGTTGGGGAGCCGCCCCAGCATTTT.

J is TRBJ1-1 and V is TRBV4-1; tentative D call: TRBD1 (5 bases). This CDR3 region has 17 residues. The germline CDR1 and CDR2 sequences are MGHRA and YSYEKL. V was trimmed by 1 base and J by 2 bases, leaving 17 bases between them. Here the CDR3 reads CASSQVDGAPRNTEAFF. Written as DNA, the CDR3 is TGCGCCAGCAGCCAAGTTGATGGGGCTCCGAGAAACACTGAAGCTTTCTTT.

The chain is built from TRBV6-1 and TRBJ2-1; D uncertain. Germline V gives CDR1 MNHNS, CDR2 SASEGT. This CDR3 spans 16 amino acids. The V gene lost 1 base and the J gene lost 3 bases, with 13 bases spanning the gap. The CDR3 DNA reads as TGTGCCAGCAGTGAAGAACGGACCCCGGGCTACAATGAGCAGTTCTTC. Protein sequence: CASSEERTPGYNEQFF.

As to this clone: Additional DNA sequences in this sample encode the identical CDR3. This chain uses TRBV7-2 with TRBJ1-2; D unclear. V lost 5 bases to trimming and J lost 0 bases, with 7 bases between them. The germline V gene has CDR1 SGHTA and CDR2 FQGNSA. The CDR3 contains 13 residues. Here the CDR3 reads CASSLGANYGYTF. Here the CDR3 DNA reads TGTGCCAGCAGCCTCGGAGCTAACTATGGCTACACCTTC.

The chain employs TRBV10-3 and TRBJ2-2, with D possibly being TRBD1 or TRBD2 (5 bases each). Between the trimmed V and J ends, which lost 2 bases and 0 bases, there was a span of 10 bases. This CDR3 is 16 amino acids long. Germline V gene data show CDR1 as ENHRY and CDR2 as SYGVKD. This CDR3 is CAISEKGRANTGELFF. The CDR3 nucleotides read TGTGCCATCAGTGAGAAGGGACGGGCGAACACCGGGGAGCTGTTTTTT.

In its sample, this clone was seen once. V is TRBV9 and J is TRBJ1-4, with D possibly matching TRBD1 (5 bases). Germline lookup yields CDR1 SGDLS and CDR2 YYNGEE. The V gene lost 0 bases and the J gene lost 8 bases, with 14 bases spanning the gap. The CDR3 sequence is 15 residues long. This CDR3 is CASSVDGRESEKLFF. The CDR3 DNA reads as TGTGCCAGCAGCGTAGACGGCAGGGAAAGCGAAAAACTGTTTTTT.

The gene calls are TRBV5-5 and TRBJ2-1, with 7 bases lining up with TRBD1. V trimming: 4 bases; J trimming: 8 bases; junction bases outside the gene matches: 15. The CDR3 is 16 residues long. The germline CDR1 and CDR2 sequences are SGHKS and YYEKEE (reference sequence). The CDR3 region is CASSPGTVEMGDEQFF. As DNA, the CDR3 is TGTGCCAGCAGCCCCGGGACAGTCGAAATGGGGGATGAGCAGTTCTTC.

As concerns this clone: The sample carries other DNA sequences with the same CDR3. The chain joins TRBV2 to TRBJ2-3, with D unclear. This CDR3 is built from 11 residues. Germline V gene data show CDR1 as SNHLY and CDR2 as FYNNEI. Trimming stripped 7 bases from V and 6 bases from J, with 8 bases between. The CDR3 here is CASTFTDTQYF. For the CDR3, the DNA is TGTGCCAGCACATTTACGGATACGCAGTATTTT. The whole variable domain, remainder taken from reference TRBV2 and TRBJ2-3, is EPEVTQTPSHQVTQMGQEVILRCVPISNHLYFYWYRQILGQKVEFLVSFYNNEISEKSEIFDDQFSVERPDGSNFTLKIRSTKLEDSAMYFCASTFTDTQYFGPGTRLTVL.

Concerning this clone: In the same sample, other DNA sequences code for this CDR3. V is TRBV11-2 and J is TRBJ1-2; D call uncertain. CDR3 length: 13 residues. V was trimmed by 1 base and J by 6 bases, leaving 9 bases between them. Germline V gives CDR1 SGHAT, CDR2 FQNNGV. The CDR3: CASSLVRGDGYTF. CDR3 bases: TGTGCCAGCAGCTTAGTGCGGGGAGATGGCTACACCTTC. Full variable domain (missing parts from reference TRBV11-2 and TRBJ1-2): EAGVAQSPRYKIIEKRQSVAFWCNPISGHATLYWYQQILGQGPKLLIQFQNNGVVDDSQLPKDRFSAERLKGVDSTLKIQPAKLEDSAVYLCASSLVRGDGYTFGSGTRLTVV.

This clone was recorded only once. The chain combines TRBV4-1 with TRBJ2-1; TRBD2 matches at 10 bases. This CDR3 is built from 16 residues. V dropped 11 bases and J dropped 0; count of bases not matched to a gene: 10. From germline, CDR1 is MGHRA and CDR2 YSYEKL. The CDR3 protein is CACRASGGSSYNEQFF. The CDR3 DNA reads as TGCGCCTGTAGGGCTAGCGGGGGTAGCTCCTACAATGAGCAGTTCTTC.

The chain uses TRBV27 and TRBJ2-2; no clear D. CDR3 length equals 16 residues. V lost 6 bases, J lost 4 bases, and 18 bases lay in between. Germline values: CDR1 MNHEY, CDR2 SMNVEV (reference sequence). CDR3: CASSFLAPVGTGELFF. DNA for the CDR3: TGTGCCAGCAGCTTCCTTGCTCCGGTGGGCACCGGGGAGCTGTTTTTT.

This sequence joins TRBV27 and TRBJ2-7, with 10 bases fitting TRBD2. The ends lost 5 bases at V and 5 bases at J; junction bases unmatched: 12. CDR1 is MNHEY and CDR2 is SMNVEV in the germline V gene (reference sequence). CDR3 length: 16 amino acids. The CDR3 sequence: CASSDGLAGVFNEQYF. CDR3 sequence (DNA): TGTGCCAGCAGTGATGGTCTAGCGGGAGTGTTCAACGAGCAGTACTTC.

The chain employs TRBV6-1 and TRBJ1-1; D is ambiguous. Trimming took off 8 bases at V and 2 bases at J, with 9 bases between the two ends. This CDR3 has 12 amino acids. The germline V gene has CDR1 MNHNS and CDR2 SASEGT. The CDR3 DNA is TGTGCCAGCGAATGGGATAACACTGAAGCTTTCTTT. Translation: CASEWDNTEAFF.

In DNA form, the CDR3 reads TGTGCCAGCAGTGACCTGGGGCCCTACGAGCAGTACTTC. It codes for CASSDLGPYEQYF. This sequence joins TRBV6-1 and TRBJ2-7; perhaps TRBD1 as D (5 bases). V lost 3 bases to trimming and J lost 2 bases, with 8 bases between them. CDR3 length: 13 amino acids. Germline CDR1 reads MNHNS; CDR2 reads SASEGT.

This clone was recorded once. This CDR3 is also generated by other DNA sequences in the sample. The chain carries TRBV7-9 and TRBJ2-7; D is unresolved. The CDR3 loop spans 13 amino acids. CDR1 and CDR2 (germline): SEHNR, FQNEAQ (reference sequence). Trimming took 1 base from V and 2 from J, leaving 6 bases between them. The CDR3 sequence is CASSLDQAYEQYF. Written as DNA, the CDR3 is TGTGCCAGCAGCTTAGATCAGGCCTACGAGCAGTACTTC.

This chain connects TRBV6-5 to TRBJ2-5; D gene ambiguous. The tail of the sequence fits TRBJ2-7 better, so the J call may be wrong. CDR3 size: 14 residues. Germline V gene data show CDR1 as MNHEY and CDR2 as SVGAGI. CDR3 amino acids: CASRSDRSSYEQYF. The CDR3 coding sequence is TGTGCCAGCAGGTCGGACCGAAGCTCCTACGAGCAGTACTTC.

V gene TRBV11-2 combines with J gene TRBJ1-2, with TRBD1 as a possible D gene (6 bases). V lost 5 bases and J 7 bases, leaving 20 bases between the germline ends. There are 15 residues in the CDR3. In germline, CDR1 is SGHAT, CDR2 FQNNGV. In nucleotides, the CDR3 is TGTGCCAGCAGCGCCCGGGACACCATTTTAATTGGCTACACCTTC. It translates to CASSARDTILIGYTF.

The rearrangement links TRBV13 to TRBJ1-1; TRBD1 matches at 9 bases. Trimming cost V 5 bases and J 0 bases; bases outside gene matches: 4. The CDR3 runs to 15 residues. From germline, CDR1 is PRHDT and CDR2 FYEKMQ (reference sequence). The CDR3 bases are TGTGCCAGCAGCGATAACAGGGGGCTGAACACTGAAGCTTTCTTT. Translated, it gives CASSDNRGLNTEAFF.

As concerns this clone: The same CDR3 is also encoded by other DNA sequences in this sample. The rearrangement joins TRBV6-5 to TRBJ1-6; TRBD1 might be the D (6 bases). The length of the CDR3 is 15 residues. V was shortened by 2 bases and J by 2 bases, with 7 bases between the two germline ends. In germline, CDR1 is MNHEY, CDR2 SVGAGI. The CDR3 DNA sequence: TGTGCCAGCAGTTACGGGGGCCCCTATAATTCACCCCTCCACTTT. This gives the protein CASSYGGPYNSPLHF.

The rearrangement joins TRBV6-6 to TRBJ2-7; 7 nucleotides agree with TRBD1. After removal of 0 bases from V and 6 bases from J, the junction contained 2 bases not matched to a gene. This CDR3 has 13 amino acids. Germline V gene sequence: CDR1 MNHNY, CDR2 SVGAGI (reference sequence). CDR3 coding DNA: TGTGCCAGCAGTTACTCGACAGGGTTCGAGCAGTACTTC. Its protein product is CASSYSTGFEQYF.

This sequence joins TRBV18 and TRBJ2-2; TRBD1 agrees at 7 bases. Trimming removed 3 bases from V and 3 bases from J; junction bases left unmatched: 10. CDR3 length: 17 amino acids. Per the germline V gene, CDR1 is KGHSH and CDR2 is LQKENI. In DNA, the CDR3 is TGTGCCAGCTCACCCCTAAGTGGACAGGACTACACCGGGGAGCTGTTTTTT. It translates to CASSPLSGQDYTGELFF.

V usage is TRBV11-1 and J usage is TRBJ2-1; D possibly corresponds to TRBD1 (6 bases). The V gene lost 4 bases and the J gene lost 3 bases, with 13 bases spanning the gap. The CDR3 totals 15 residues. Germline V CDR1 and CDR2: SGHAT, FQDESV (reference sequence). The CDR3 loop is CASSSPTGDYNEQFF. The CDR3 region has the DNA TGTGCCAGCAGCTCTCCGACAGGAGACTACAATGAGCAGTTCTTC.

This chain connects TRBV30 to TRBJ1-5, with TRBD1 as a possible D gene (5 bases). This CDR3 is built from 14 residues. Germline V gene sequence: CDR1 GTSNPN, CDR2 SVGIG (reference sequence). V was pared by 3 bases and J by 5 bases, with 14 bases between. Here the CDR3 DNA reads TGTGCCTGGAGCTCGGGGGGGGGTCATCAGCCCCAGCATTTT. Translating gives CAWSSGGGHQPQHF.

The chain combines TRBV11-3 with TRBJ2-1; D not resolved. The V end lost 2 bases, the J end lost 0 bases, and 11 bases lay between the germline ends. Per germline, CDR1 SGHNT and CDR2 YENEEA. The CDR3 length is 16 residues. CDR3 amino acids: CASSLLSAHSYNEQFF. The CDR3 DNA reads TGTGCCAGCAGCTTATTGAGCGCCCACTCCTACAATGAGCAGTTCTTC.